The sequence of this TCR beta chain was determined in a study of T-cell memory formation after mild COVID-19. The CDR3 length is 13 residues. Germline CDR1 reads MGHRA; CDR2 reads YSYEKL. Deletions cut 4 bases from V and 7 bases from J, with 11 bases between. TCRdb recomputed calls from the 5' RACE reads with MiXCR, one row per CDR3 protein. Of 170,000 or so distinct CDR3 sequences in the sample, about a fifth are singletons; the top ten hold under 25%. This clonotype came up a few times. The rearrangement uses TRBV4-1 and TRBJ2-1, with unresolved D. Material for sequencing was PBMCs or a T cell subset sorted from them (not recorded which). The sequence came from an adult woman who had mild COVID-19 (a few samples of this study predate the infection). Cell type and time point are not known. Written as DNA, the CDR3 is TGCGCCAGCAGCCCGATGGAAGGGAATGAGCAGTTCTTC. Protein: CASSPMEGNEQFF.